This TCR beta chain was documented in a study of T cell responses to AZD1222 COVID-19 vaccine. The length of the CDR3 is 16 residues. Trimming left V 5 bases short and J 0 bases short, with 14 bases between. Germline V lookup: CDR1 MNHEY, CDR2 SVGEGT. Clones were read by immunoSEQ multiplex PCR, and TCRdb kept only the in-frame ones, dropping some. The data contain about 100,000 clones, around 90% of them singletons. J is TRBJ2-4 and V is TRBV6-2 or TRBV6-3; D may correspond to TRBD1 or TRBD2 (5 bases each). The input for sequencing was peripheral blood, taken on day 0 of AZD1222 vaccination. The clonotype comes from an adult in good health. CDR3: CASSALQGVAKNIQYF. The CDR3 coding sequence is TGTGCCAGCAGTGCCCTCCAGGGAGTAGCCAAAAACATTCAGTACTTC.